This T cell receptor beta chain originates from a study of early T cells in non-severe SARS-CoV-2 infection. Looking at the study overall: From unsorted whole blood, bulk RNA was sequenced, and the chains remained unpaired. The study, taken as a whole, reports: Anti-spike CD8 responses were favored by VDJdb matching, which missed private and CD4 specificities.

This clonotype has at least ten counts. Its antigen is undetermined. Separate cDNA molecules each had unique molecular identifiers attached to them. In TCRdb, the 5' RACE reads were re-called with MiXCR into one record per CDR3 protein. This sample has fewer than 65,000 distinct CDR3 sequences, with over 4.5% found just once. This clonotype was sampled from an adult who was a healthcare worker with PCR-confirmed SARS-CoV-2 infection or an uninfected control (not recorded which). Sequences were derived from whole blood, sampled at baseline.

The CDR3 DNA reads as TGTGCCACCACCCGGGACAGGGGGCCCGGGGCTTTCTTT. Protein sequence: CATTRDRGPGAFF. The chain uses TRBV24-1 and TRBJ1-1, with 12 bases aligning to TRBD1. The CDR3 contains 13 residues. From germline, CDR1 is KGHDR and CDR2 SFDVKD. Unmatched junction bases numbered 8, after V lost 8 bases and J lost 11 bases.